Below, one T cell receptor beta chain is given with its context. As yet, its antigen is unknown. This record comes from a study of CD8+CD57+ T cells in acquired aplastic anemia. Study in general: Average DNA yield from sorted CD4+ and CD8+ cells was approximately 3 ug.

An expansion of CD8+CD57+ cells by flow cytometry had been shown in patients chosen for sequencing. All patients were therapy-naive when blood was sampled. V shed 4 bases and J 7 bases; nucleotides not matched to a gene: 5. CDR1 is SGHTA, CDR2 FQGTGA, per germline. The CDR3 spans 15 residues. General study points: Levels of CD8+ Simpson's diversity were not significantly distinct in patients versus controls. Overlapping CD8+ CDR3 repertoires of patients and controls contained twenty-nine shared sequences.

Genomic DNA served as template for TCR beta VDJ and CDR3 profiling. TCRdb used MiXCR to reprocess the reads, holding one entry per CDR3 protein. The sample has approximately 80,000 distinct CDR3 sequences; about 70% are singletons. The chain has TRBV7-3 and TRBJ1-6, with TRBD1 matching over 9 bases. Sequencing was carried out using sorted CD4+, CD8+, or CD8+CD57+ T cells (not recorded which) from PBMCs. This sequence originates from a human donor with aplastic anemia. DNA for the CDR3: TGTGCCAGCAGCTCGAGACAGGGGGGAAATTCACCCCTCCACTTT. Protein product: CASSSRQGGNSPLHF.